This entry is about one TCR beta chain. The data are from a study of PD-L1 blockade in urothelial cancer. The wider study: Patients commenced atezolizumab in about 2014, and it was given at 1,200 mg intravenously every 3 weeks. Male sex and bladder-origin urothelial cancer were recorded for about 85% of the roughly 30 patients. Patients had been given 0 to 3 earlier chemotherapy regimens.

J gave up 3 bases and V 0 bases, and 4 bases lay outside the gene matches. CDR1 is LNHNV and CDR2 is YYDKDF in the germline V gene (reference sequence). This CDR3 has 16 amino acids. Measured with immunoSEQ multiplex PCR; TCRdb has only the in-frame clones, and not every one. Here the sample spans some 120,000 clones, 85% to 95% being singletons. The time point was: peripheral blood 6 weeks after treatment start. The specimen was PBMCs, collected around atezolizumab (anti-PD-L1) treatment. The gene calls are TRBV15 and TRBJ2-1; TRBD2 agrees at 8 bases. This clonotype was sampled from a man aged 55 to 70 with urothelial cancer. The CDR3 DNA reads TGTGCCACCAGCAGAGAGGCGGGGGGATTCTACAATGAGCAGTTCTTC. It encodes CATSREAGGFYNEQFF.